The sequence of this T cell receptor (beta chain) was determined in a study of blood T cell repertoires in COVID-19. This CDR3 is 16 amino acids long. Germline lookup yields CDR1 SGDLS and CDR2 YYNGEE. Trimming at V came to 2 bases and at J to 3 bases, leaving 7 bases not matched to a gene. Some clones are missing from TCRdb's copy, which holds only in-frame ones; the method was immunoSEQ multiplex PCR. The sample lists over 65,000 clones; over 75% were seen once. The TCR was taken from a woman aged 55 to 70 with acute or convalescent COVID-19. The chain links TRBV9 to TRBJ2-3, with 9 bases matching TRBD2. Sequences were obtained from peripheral blood. In DNA form, the CDR3 reads TGTGCCAGCAGCGTGAGTTTAGCGGGAGTAACAGATACGCAGTATTTT. Protein product: CASSVSLAGVTDTQYF.